The sequence of this TCR beta chain was determined in a study of T cell changes during pregnancy in multiple sclerosis. Sequencing used immunoSEQ multiplex PCR; TCRdb keeps in-frame clones, though not all of them. The sample lists 91,000 or so clones, around 92% seen once, with about 2% in the top ten. Germline V gene lookup returns CDR1 MNHEY and CDR2 SMNVEV (reference sequence). This CDR3 has 16 amino acids. V was pared by 5 bases and J by 0 bases, with 16 bases between. The receptor was isolated from a female donor with multiple sclerosis, enrolled in a pregnancy study. The chain employs TRBV27 and TRBJ1-2; TRBD1 might be the D (5 bases). The specimen was peripheral blood, collected after pregnancy. The CDR3 here is CASSPTVGQANYGYTF. In DNA, the CDR3 is TGTGCCAGCAGTCCGACAGTCGGTCAAGCTAACTATGGCTACACCTTC.